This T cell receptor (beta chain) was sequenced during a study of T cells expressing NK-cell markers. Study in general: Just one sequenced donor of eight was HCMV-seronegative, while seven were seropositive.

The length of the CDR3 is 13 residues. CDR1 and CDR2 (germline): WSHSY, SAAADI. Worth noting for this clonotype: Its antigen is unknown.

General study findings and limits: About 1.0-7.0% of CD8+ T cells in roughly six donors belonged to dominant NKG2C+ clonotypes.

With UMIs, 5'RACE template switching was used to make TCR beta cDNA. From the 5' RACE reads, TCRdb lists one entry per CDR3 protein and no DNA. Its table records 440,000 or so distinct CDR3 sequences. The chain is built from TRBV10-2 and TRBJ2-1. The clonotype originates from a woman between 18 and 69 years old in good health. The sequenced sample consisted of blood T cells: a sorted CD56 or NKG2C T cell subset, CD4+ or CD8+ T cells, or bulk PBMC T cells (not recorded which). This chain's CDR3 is CASRTMGCNEQFF.